The rows below give T cell receptor beta chains drawn from one sample of a study of T cell clones after liver transplantation. TCRdb's table, derived via immunoSEQ multiplex PCR, lists solely in-frame clones and lacks some. Of around 18,000 clones in the sample, around 89% are singletons; the top ten hold 10% to 15%. This sample comprised CD8+ T cells from blood, obtained around 42 months after liver transplant. The receptors here all came from a human patient who received a liver transplant. Some T cells here may be from the graft donor. Both conserved end residues are part of each CDR3. Rows give clone size only sometimes, using once, few, many, or a class for an expanded clone.

J	length	size	V	CDR3
TRBJ2-7	15	.	TRBV5-4	CASSSPSATDYEQYF
TRBJ2-1	13	.	TRBV7-9	CASSLTILNEQFF
TRBJ1-1	13	once	TRBV7-9	CASSLGSNTEAFF
TRBJ2-1	15	once	TRBV4-1	CASCTSVSSYNEQFF
TRBJ1-2	16	.	TRBV7-9	CASSLAFSVSNYGYTF
TRBJ2-1	15	.	TRBV5-6	CASSSTAISYNEQFF
TRBJ2-1	11	.	TRBV7-9	CASSLGPEQFF
TRBJ2-1	11	.	TRBV6-5	CASSYGDEQFF
TRBJ2-7	14	.	TRBV9	CASSSGTSGYEQYF
TRBJ1-2	15	.	TRBV2	CASSESPGANYGYTF
TRBJ2-5	13	.	TRBV27	CASSFGHKETQYF